This TCR beta chain was found in a study of radiation and T cells in renal cell carcinoma. Trimming pared 1 base from V and 5 bases from J, leaving 12 bases between. The CDR3 is made up of 15 amino acids. Germline CDR1 is SGHRS and CDR2 is YFSETQ. Sequencing used immunoSEQ multiplex PCR; TCRdb keeps in-frame clones, though not all of them. Seen here are approximately 17,000 clones, 50% observed once, and the top ten hold almost 40%. Treatment here: 15 Gy SBRT to primary tumor, nephrectomy 4 weeks later. Sequences were derived from tumor tissue, sampled from a patient whose treatment included radiotherapy and nephrectomy. This clonotype was obtained from a woman aged 55-69 years with renal cell carcinoma. The chain recombines TRBV5-1 with TRBJ2-2; D gene unclear. CDR3 in DNA: TGCGCCAGCAGCTTGAACTCCCAGCCGACCGGGGAGCTGTTTTTT. It specifies CASSLNSQPTGELFF.